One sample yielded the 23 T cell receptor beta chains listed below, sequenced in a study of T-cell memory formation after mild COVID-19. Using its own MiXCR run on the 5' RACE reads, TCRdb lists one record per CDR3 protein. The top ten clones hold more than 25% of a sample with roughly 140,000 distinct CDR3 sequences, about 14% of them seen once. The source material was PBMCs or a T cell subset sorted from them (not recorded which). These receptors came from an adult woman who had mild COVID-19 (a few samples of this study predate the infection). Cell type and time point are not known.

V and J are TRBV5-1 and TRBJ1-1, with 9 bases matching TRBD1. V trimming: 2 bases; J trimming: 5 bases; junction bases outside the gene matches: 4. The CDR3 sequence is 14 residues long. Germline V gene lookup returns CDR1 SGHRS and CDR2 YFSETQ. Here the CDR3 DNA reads TGCGCCAGCAGCTTAGGACAGGGGTGGACTGAAGCTTTCTTT. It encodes CASSLGQGWTEAFF.

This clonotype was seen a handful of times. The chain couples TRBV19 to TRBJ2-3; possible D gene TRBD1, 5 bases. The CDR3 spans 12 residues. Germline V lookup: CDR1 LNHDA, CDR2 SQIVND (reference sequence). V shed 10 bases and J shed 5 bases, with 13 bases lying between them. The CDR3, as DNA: TGTGCCACCCGACAGTCAGGAGATACGCAGTATTTT. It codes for CATRQSGDTQYF.

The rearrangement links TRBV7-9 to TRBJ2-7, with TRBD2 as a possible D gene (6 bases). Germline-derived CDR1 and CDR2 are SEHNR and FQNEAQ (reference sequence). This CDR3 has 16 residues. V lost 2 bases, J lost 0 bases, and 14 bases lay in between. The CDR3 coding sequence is TGTGCCAGCAGCTTACCGTTCGGGACTCCCTCCTACGAGCAGTACTTC. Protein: CASSLPFGTPSYEQYF.

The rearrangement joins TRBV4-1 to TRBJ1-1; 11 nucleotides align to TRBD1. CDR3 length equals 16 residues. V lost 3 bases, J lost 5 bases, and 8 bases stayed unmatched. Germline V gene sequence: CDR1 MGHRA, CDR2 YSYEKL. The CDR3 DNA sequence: TGCGCCAGCAGCCAGTACGGACAGGGGGCAGGGACTGAAGCTTTCTTT. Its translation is CASSQYGQGAGTEAFF.

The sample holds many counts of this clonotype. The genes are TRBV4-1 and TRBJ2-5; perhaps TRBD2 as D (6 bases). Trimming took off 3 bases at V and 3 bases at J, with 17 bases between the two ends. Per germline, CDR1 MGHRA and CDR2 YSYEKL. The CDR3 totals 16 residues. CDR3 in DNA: TGCGCCAGCAGCCAGCTGAGCGGGCTTGATAAAGAGACCCAGTACTTC. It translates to CASSQLSGLDKETQYF.

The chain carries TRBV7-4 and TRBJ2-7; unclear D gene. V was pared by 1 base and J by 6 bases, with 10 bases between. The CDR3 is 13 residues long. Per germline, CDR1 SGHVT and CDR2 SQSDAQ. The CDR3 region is CASSLGADREQYF. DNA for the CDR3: TGTGCCAGCAGCTTAGGTGCTGACCGCGAGCAGTACTTC.

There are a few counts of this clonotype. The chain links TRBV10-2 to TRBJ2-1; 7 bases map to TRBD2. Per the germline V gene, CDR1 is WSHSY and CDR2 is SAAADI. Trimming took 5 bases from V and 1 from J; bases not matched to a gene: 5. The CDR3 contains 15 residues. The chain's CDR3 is CASSWAGDSYNEQFF. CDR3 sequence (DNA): TGCGCCAGCAGTTGGGCGGGAGATTCCTACAATGAGCAGTTCTTC.

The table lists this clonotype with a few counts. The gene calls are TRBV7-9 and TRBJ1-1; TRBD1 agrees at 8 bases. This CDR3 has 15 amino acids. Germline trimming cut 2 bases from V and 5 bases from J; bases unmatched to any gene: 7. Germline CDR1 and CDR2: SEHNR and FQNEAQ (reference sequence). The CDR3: CASSLRYNRGTEAFF. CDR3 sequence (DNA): TGTGCCAGCAGCTTAAGGTATAACAGGGGGACTGAAGCTTTCTTT.

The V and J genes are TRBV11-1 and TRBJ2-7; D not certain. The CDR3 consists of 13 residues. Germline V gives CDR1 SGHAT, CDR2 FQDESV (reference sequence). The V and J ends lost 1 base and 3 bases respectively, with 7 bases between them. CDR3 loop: CASSLVQDYEQYF. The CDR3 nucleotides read TGTGCCAGCAGCTTAGTGCAGGACTACGAGCAGTACTTC.

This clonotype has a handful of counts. The CDR3 coding sequence is TGTGCCAGCACCAAAGACAGGATTTGCGAGCAGTACTTC. This gives the protein CASTKDRICEQYF. The V gene is TRBV9, the J gene TRBJ2-7, with D maybe TRBD1 (6 bases). Germline-derived CDR1 and CDR2 are SGDLS and YYNGEE. V was clipped by 6 bases and J by 6 bases, with 16 bases between them. CDR3 size: 13 residues.

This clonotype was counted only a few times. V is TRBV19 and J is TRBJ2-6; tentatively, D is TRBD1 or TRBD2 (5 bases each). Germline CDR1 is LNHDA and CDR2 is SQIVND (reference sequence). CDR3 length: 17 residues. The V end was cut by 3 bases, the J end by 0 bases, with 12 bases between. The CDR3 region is CASSMRDLSSGANVLTF. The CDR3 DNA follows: TGTGCCAGTAGTATGAGGGACCTGAGCTCTGGGGCCAACGTCCTGACTTTC. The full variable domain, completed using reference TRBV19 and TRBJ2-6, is DGGITQSPKYLFRKEGQNVTLSCEQNLNHDAMYWYRQDPGQGLRLIYYSQIVNDFQKGDIAEGYSVSREKKESFPLTVTSAQKNPTAFYLCASSMRDLSSGANVLTFGAGSRLTVL.

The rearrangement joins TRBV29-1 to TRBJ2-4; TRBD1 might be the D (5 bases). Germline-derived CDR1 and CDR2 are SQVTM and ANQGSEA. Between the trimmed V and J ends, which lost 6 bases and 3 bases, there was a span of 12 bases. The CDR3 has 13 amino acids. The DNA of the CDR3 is TGCAGCGTGGAAAGGGGCAACAAAAACATTCAGTACTTC. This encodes CSVERGNKNIQYF.

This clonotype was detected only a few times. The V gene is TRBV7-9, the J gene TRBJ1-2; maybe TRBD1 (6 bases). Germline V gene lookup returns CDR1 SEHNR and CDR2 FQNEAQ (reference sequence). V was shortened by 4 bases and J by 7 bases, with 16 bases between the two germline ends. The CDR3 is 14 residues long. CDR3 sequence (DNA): TGTGCCAGCAGCTCCCCTGGGGGCGCAGCTGGCTACACCTTC. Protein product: CASSSPGGAAGYTF.

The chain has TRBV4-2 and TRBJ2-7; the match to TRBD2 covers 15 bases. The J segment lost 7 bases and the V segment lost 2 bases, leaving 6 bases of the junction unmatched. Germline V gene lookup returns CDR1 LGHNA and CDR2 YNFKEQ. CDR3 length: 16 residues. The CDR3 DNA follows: TGTGCCAGCAGCCAATCCTTGGGACTAGCGGGAGGTGAGCAGTACTTC. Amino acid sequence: CASSQSLGLAGGEQYF.

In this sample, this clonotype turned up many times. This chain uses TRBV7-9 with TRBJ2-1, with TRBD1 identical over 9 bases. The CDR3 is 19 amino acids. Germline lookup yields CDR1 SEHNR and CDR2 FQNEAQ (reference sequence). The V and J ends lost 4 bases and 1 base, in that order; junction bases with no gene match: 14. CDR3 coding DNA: TGTGCCAGCAGCTCGACCGGGACAGGGAAGTTTAGGTCCTACAATGAGCAGTTCTTC. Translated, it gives CASSSTGTGKFRSYNEQFF.

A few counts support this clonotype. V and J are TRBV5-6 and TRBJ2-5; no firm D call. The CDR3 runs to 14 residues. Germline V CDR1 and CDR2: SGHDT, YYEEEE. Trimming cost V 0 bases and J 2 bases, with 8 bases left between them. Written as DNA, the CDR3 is TGTGCCAGCAGCTTGGTGTGGAATCAAGAGACCCAGTACTTC. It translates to CASSLVWNQETQYF.

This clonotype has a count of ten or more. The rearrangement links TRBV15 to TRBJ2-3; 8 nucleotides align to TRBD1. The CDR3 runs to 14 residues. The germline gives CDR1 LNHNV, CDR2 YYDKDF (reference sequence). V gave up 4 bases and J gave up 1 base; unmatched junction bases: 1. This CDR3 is CATSTGQGTDTQYF. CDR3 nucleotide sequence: TGTGCCACCAGCACGGGACAGGGCACAGATACGCAGTATTTT. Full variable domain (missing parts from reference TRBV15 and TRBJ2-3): DAMVIQNPRYQVTQFGKPVTLSCSQTLNHNVMYWYQQKSSQAPKLLFHYYDKDFNNEADTPDNFQSRRPNTSFCFLDIRSPGLGDTAMYLCATSTGQGTDTQYFGPGTRLTVL.

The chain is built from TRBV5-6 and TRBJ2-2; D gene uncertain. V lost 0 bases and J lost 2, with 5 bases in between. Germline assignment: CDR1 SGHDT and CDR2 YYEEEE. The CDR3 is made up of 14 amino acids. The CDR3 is CASSLGHNTGELFF. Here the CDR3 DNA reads TGTGCCAGCAGCTTGGGGCACAACACCGGGGAGCTGTTTTTT.

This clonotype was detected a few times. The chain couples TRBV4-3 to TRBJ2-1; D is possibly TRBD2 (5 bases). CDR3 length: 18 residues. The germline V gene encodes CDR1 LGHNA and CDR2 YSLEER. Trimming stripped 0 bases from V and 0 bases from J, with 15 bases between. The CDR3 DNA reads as TGCGCCAGCAGCCAAGAGAGTAACAGCGGAAGCTCCTACAATGAGCAGTTCTTC. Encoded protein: CASSQESNSGSSYNEQFF.

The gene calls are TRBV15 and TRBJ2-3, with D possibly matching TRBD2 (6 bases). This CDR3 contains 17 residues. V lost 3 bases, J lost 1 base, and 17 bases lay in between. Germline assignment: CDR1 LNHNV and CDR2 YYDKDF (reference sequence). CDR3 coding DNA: TGTGCCACCAGCAGTCAACCCCCTGGAGGGGGCACAGATACGCAGTATTTT. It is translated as CATSSQPPGGGTDTQYF.

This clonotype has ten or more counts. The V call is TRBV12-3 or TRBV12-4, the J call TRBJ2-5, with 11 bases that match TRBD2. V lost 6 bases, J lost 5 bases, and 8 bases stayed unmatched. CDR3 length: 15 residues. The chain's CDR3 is CASSLLAGEGETQYF. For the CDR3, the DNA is TGTGCCAGCAGCTTACTAGCGGGAGAAGGGGAGACCCAGTACTTC.

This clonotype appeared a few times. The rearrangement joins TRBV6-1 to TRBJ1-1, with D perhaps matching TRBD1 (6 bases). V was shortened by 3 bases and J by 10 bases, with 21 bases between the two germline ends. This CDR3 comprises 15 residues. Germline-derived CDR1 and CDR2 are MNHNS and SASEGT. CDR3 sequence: CASSDPGKGELVAFF. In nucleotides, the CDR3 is TGTGCCAGCAGTGACCCGGGGAAGGGGGAACTTGTAGCTTTCTTT.

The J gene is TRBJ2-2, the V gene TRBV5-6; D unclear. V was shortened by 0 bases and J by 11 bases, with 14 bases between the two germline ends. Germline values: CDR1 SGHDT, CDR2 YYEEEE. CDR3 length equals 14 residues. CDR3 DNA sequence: TGTGCCAGCAGCTTGGGGACCCTTCTCAGTGAGCTGTTTTTT. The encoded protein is CASSLGTLLSELFF.